This TCR beta chain was observed in a study of blood T cell repertoires in COVID-19. Some clones are missing from TCRdb's copy, which holds only in-frame ones; the method was immunoSEQ multiplex PCR. Of 190,000 or so clones listed, 75% to 90% are singletons. Germline lookup yields CDR1 SGHAT and CDR2 FQNNGV. The CDR3 is 12 residues long. Trimming pared 5 bases from V and 10 bases from J, leaving 12 bases between. The gene calls are TRBV11-2 and TRBJ2-1; D gene unclear. The sequence was obtained from a middle-aged man who had recovered from COVID-19. The specimen sequenced was PBMCs or T cells enriched from blood (not recorded which). The CDR3 loop reads CASSHERSEQFF. The CDR3 coding sequence is TGTGCCAGCAGCCACGAGAGGTCAGAGCAGTTCTTC.